This T cell receptor beta chain is from a study of liver allograft versus peripheral blood T cells. Study at large: Recipients' peripheral blood T cell receptor repertoires were compared with those in transplanted livers. Notes on the study in general: Intra-allograft T cell receptor repertoires in the liver reportedly differed from peripheral blood repertoires.

MiXCR, run by TCRdb on the reads, gives a single entry per CDR3 protein. Among thousands of distinct CDR3 sequences, over 20% were seen once, and the ten largest hold around 5.7%. The V end lost 7 bases, the J end lost 8 bases, and 18 bases lay between the germline ends. The CDR3 contains 14 residues. Comments on this clonotype: The antigen remains unidentified.

This receptor was identified in a human patient who had a liver transplant. The graft donor may have contributed some T cells. The V call is TRBV12-3 or TRBV12-4, the J call TRBJ1-3; D uncertain. CDR3 sequence reads: CASTRRESPDTIYF. For the CDR3, the DNA is TGTGCCAGCACCCGAAGGGAGAGCCCCGACACCATATATTTT.